Ten or more counts support the clone carrying this T cell receptor beta chain. Its target is unknown. The data belong to a study of identical twins. Whole-study findings and limits: Cross-sectional statistical analysis was relied on for the conclusions, without the same donors being followed. Because invariant MAIT and iNKT cells could be present, zero-insertion analyses could be partly confounded.

Trimming took off 5 bases at V and 2 bases at J, with 9 bases between the two ends. CDR1 is DFQATT and CDR2 is SNEGSKA in the germline V gene (reference sequence). The CDR3 is 12 residues long. MiXCR, applied by TCRdb to the 5' RACE reads, yields one record per CDR3 protein. This sample carries hundreds of thousands of distinct CDR3 sequences, more than 6.5% of them seen once, and the ten largest clones take around 2.1%. This same sample was also taken into another study, of yellow fever vaccine responses in identical twins. That publication notes: Reports say the vaccine T cell response in twins looked partly convergent and partly personalized.

The origin of this receptor is a woman younger than 35 in good health. The sample taken for sequencing was memory (CD45RO+) T cells sorted from blood. This chain joins TRBV20-1 and TRBJ1-2; D unclear. The CDR3 DNA reads TGCAGTGCTCCCGACCTCAACTATGGCTACACCTTC. Translating gives CSAPDLNYGYTF.